This TCR beta chain was retrieved from a study of blood T cell repertoires in COVID-19. In this sample, this clone turned up once. As handled by the study authors: Amplification with reference gene primers provided the estimates of nucleated cell counts. Assay used: immunoSEQ multiplex PCR; TCRdb lists only in-frame clones, some missing. V, J and clone size derive from that table, while D and trimming were established from the DNA sequence. The sample consists of about 200,000 clones, around 88% of them appearing once. V was trimmed by 4 bases and J by 3 bases, leaving 16 bases between them. Germline CDR1 is GTSNPN and CDR2 is SVGIG (reference sequence). The CDR3 consists of 14 residues.

Sequencing input: PBMCs or T cells enriched from blood (not recorded which). This TCR derives from a woman in her 30s who had been exposed to COVID-19. The chain links TRBV30 to TRBJ2-7, with a weak D call TRBD2 (6 bases). CDR3 residues: CAWKSPEGYYEQYF. The CDR3, as DNA: TGTGCCTGGAAGAGCCCGGAGGGCTACTACGAGCAGTACTTC.